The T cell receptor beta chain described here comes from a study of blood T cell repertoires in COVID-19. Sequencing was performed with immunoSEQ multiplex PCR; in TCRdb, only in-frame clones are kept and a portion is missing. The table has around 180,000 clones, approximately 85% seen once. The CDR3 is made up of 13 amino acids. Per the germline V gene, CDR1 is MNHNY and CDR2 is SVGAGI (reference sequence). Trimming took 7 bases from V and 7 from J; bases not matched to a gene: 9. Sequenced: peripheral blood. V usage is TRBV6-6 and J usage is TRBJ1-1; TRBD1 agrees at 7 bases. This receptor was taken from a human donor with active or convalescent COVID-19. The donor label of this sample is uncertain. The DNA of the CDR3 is TGTGCCAGCAACCTAGGACAGGTCAATGAAGCTTTCTTT. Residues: CASNLGQVNEAFF.